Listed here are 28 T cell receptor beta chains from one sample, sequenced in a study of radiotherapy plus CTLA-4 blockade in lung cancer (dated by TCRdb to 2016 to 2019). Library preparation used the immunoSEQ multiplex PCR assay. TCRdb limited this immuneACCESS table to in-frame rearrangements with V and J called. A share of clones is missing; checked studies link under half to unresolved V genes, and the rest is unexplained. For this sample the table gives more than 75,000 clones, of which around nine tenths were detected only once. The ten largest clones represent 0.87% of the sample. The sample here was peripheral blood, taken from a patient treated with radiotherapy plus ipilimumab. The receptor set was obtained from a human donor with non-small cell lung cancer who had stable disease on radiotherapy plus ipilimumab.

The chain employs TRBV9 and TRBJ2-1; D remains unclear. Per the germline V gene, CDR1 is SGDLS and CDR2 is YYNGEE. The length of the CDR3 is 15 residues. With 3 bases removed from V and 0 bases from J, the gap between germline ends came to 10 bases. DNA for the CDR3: TGTGCCAGCAGCGCCGACTTGCGCTCCTACAATGAGCAGTTCTTC. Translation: CASSADLRSYNEQFF. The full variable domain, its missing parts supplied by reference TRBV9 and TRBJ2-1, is DSGVTQTPKHLITATGQRVTLRCSPRSGDLSVYWYQQSLDQGLQFLIQYYNGEERAKGNILERFSAQQFPDLHSELNLSSLELGDSALYFCASSADLRSYNEQFFGPGTRLTVL.

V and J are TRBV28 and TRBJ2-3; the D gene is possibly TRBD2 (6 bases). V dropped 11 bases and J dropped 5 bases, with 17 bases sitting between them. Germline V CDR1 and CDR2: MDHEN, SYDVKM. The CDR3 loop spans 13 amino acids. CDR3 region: CACLQNGRDTQYF. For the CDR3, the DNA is TGTGCCTGCCTTCAAAACGGGAGAGATACGCAGTATTTT.

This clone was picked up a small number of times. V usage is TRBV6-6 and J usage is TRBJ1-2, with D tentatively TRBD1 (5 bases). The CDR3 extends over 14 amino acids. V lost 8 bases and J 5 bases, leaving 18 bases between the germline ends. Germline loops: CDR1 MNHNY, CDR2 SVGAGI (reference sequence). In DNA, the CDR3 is TGTGCCAGCTCCCCCCGCCCGGGGCCTTATGGCTACACCTTC. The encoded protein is CASSPRPGPYGYTF.

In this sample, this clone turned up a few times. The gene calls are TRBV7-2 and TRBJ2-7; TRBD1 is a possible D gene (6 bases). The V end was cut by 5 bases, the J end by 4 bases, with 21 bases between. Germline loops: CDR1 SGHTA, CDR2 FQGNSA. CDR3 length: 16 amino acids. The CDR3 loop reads CASSPWGTKDKYEQYF. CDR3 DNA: TGTGCCAGCAGCCCATGGGGGACAAAGGACAAGTACGAGCAGTACTTC.

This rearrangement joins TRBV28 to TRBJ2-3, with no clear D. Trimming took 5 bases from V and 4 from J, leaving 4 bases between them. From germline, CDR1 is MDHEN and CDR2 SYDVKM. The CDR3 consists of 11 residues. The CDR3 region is CASSTPDTQYF. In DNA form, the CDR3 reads TGTGCCAGCAGTACCCCAGATACGCAGTATTTT. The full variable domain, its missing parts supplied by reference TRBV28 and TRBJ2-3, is DVKVTQSSRYLVKRTGEKVFLECVQDMDHENMFWYRQDPGLGLRLIYFSYDVKMKEKGDIPEGYSVSREKKERFSLILESASTNQTSMYLCASSTPDTQYFGPGTRLTVL.

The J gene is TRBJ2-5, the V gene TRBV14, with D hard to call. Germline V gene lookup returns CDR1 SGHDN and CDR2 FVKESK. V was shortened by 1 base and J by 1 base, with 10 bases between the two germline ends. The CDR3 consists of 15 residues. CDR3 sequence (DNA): TGTGCCAGCAGCCAAGGGTTCAGGAGCCAAGAGACCCAGTACTTC. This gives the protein CASSQGFRSQETQYF. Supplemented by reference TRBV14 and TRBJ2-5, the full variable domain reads EAGVTQFPSHSVIEKGQTVTLRCDPISGHDNLYWYRRVMGKEIKFLLHFVKESKQDESGMPNNRFLAERTGGTYSTLKVQPAELEDSGVYFCASSQGFRSQETQYFGPGTRLLVL.

CDR3 protein: CASSWTGGNYEQYF. Here the CDR3 DNA reads TGCGCCAGCAGCTGGACCGGGGGGAACTACGAGCAGTACTTC. The rearrangement joins TRBV5-1 to TRBJ2-7, with 7 bases identical to TRBD2. This CDR3 is built from 14 residues. The V gene's germline CDR1 is SGHRS and CDR2 YFSETQ. Trimming removed 3 bases from V and 3 bases from J; junction bases left unmatched: 6.

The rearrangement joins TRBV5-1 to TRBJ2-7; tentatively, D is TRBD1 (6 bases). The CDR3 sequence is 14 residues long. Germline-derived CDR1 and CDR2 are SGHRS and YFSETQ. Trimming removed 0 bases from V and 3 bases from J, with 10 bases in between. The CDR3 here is CASSLGQADYEQYF. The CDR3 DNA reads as TGCGCCAGCAGCTTGGGACAGGCGGACTACGAGCAGTACTTC.

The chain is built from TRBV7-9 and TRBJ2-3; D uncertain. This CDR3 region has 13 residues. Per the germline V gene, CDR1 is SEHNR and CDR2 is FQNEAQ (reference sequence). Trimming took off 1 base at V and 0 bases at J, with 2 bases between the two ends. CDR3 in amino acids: CASSLDSTDTQYF. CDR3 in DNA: TGTGCCAGCAGCTTAGACAGCACAGATACGCAGTATTTT.

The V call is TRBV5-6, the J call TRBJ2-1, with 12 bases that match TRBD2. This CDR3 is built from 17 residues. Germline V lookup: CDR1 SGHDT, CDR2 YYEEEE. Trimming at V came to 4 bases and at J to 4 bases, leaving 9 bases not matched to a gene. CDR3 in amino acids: CASSTPGLAGLYNEQFF. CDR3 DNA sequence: TGTGCCAGCAGCACCCCGGGACTAGCGGGCCTATACAATGAGCAGTTCTTC. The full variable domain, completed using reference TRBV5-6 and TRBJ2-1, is DAGVTQSPTHLIKTRGQQVTLRCSPKSGHDTVSWYQQALGQGPQFIFQYYEEEERQRGNFPDRFSGHQFPNYSSELNVNALLLGDSALYLCASSTPGLAGLYNEQFFGPGTRLTVL.

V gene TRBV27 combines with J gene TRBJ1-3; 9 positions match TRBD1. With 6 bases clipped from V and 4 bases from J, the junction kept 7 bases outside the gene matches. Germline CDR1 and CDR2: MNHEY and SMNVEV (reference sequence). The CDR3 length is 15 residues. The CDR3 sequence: CASRLQGASGNTIYF. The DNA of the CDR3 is TGTGCCAGCAGACTACAGGGGGCATCGGGAAACACCATATATTTT.

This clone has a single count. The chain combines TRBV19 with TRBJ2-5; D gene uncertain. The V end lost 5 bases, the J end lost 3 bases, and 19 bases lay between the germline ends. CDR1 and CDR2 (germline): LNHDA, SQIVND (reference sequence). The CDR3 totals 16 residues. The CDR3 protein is CASSGSWTLGEETQYF. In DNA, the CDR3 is TGTGCCAGTAGTGGTTCTTGGACCCTTGGCGAAGAGACCCAGTACTTC.

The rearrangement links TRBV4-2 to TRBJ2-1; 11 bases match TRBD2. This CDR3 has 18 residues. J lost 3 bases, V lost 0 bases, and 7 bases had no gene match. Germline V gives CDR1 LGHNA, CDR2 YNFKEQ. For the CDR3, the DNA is TGTGCCAGCAGCCAAGATTTTCCGGGACTAGCGGTCTACAATGAGCAGTTCTTC. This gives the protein CASSQDFPGLAVYNEQFF.

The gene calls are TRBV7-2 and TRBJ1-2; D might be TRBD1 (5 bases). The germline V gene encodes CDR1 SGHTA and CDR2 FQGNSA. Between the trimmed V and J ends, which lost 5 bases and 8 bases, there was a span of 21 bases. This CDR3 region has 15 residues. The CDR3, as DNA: TGTGCCAGCAGCCCCTCCCCCGGGACGCTTCGCGGCTACACCTTC. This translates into CASSPSPGTLRGYTF.

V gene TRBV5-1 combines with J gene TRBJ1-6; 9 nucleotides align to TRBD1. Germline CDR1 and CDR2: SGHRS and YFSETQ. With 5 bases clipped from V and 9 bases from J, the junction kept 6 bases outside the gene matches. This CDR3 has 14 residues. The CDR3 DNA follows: TGCGCCAGCAGACCGGGACAGGGTAGTTCACCCCTCCACTTT. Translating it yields CASRPGQGSSPLHF.

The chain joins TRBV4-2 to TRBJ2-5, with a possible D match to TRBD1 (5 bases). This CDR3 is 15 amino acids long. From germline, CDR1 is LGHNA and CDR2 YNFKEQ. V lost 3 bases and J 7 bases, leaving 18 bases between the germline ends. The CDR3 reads CASSQDQGRALTQYF. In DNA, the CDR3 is TGTGCCAGCAGCCAGGACCAGGGTCGGGCCCTGACCCAGTACTTC.

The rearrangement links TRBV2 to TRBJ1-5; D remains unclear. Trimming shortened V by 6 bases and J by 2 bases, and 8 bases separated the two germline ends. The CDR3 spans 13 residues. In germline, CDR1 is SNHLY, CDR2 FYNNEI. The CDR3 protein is CASRGSGNQPQHF. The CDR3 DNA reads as TGTGCCAGCAGAGGCTCCGGCAATCAGCCCCAGCATTTT. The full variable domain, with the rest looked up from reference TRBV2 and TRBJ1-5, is EPEVTQTPSHQVTQMGQEVILRCVPISNHLYFYWYRQILGQKVEFLVSFYNNEISEKSEIFDDQFSVERPDGSNFTLKIRSTKLEDSAMYFCASRGSGNQPQHFGDGTRLSIL.

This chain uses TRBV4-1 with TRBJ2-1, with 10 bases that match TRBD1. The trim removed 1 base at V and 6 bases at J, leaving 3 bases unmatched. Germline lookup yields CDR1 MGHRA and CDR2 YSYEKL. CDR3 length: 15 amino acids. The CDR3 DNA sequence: TGCGCCAGCAGCCAAGTGGGACAGGGGCCCAATGAGCAGTTCTTC. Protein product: CASSQVGQGPNEQFF.

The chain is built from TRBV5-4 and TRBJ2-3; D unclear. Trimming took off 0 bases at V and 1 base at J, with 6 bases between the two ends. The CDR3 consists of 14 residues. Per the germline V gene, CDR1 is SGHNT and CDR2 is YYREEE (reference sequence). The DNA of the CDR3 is TGTGCCAGCAGCTTGGGGGTCCGCACAGATACGCAGTATTTT. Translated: CASSLGVRTDTQYF.

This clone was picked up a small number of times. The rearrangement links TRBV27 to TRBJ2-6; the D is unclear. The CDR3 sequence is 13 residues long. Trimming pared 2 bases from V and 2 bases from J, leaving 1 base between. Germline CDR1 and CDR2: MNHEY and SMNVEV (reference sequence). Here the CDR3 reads CASSLTGANVLTF. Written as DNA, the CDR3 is TGTGCCAGCAGTTTAACTGGGGCCAACGTCCTGACTTTC.

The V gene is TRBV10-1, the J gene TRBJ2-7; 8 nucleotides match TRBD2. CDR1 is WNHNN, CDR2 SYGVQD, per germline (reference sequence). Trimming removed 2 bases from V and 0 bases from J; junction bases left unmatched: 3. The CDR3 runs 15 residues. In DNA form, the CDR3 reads TGCGCCAGCAGTGAGGGAGCGGGGGACTCCTACGAGCAGTACTTC. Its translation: CASSEGAGDSYEQYF.

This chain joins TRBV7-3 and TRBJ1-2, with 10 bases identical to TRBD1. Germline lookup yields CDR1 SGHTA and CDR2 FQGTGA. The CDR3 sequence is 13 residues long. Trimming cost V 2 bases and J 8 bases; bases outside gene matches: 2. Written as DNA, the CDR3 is TGTGCCAGCAGCTTAGGGGACAGGGGAGGCTACACCTTC. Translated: CASSLGDRGGYTF.

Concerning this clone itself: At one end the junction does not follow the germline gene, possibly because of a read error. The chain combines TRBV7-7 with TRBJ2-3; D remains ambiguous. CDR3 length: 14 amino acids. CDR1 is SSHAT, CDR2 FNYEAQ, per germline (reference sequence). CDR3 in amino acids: CASSPGLSTDTQYF. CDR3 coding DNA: TGTGCTAGCAGCCCCGGGCTGAGCACAGATACGCAGTATTTT.

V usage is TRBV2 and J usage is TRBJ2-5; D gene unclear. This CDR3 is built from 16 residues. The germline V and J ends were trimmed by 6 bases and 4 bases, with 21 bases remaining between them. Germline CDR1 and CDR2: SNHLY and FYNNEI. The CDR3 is CASRDAPFGIRETQYF. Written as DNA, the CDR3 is TGTGCCAGCAGGGACGCGCCATTTGGGATACGAGAGACCCAGTACTTC.

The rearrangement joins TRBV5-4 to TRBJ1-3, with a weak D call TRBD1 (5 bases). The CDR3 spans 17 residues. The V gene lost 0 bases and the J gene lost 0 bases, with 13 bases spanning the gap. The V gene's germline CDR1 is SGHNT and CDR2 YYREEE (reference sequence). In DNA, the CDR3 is TGTGCCAGCAGCTTGGATCCGGGGACCCGCTCTGGAAACACCATATATTTT. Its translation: CASSLDPGTRSGNTIYF.

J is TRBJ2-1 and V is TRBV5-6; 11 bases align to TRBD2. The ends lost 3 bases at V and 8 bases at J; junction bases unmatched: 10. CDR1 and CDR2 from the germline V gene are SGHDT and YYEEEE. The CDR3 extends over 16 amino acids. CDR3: CASSSPGTSGTYEQFF. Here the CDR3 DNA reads TGTGCCAGCAGCTCGCCCGGGACTAGCGGCACTTATGAGCAGTTCTTC.

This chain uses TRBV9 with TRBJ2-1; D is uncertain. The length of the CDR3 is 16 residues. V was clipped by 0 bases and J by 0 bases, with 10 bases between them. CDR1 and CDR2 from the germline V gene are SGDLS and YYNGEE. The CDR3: CASSVGLDISYNEQFF. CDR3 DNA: TGTGCCAGCAGCGTAGGATTAGATATCTCCTACAATGAGCAGTTCTTC.

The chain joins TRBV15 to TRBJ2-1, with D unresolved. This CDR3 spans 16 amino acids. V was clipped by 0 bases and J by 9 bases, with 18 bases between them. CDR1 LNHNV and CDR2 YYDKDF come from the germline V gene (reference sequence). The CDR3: CATSRDLFGYEGEQFF. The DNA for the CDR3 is TGTGCCACCAGCAGAGATCTTTTCGGATACGAAGGTGAGCAGTTCTTC.